The clone carrying this TCR beta chain was observed a few times. Its antigen is still unknown. The CDR3 is made up of 13 amino acids. The V end was cut by 5 bases, the J end by 4 bases, with 11 bases between. Germline loops: CDR1 MNHNY, CDR2 SVGAGI (reference sequence). The starting material, approximately 9.7 ml of fresh peripheral blood, provided the PBMCs. The data originate from a study of Graves' ophthalmopathy and Graves' hyperthyroidism. About the research overall: Untreated patients at initial diagnosis provided peripheral blood. Study observations and caveats: Also, most clonotypes expanded in the thyroid above 0.001 frequency appeared in blood. A 13-signature model separated ophthalmopathy from stable hyperthyroidism, almost 90% sensitivity, 81.08% specificity.

Amplification from RNA transcripts yielded the TCR beta CDR3 regions. First-round RT-PCR employed HTBI primers, with a second-round multiplex PCR after it. One entry per CDR3 protein, called by TCRdb with MiXCR from the multiplex PCR reads. The sample yields almost 750,000 distinct CDR3 sequences, around 40% seen once. J is TRBJ2-5 and V is TRBV6-6, with D unclear. The origin of this receptor is an adult man with Graves' ophthalmopathy. Sequences were obtained from peripheral blood. The DNA for the CDR3 is TGTGCCAGCAGTGAAGTCCATAGAGAGACCCAGTACTTC. Amino acids: CASSEVHRETQYF.